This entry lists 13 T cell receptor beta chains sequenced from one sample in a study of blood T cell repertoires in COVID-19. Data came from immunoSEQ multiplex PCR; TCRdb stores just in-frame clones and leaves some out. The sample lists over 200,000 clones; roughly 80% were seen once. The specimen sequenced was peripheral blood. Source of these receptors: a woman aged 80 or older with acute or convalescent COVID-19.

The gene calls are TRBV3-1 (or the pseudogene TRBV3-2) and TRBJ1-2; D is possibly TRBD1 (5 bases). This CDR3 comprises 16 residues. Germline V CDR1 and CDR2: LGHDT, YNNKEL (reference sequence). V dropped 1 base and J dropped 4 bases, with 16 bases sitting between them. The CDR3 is CASSQGWIDGGYGYTF. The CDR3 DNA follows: TGTGCCAGCAGCCAAGGATGGATCGACGGGGGCTATGGCTACACCTTC.

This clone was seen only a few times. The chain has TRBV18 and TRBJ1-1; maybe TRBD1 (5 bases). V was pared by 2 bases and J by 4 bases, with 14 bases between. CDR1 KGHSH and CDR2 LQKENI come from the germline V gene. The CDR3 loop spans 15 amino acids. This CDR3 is CASSPGLRESTEAFF. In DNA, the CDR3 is TGTGCCAGCTCACCAGGGCTCAGGGAATCCACTGAAGCTTTCTTT.

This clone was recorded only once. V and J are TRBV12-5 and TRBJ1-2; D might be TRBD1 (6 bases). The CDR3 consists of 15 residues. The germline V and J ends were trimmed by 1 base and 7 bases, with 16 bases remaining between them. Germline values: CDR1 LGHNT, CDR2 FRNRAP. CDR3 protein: CASGLDAGYRVGYTF. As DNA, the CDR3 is TGTGCTAGTGGTTTGGACGCAGGATACAGGGTTGGCTACACCTTC. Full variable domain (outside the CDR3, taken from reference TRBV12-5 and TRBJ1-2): DARVTQTPRHKVTEMGQEVTMRCQPILGHNTVFWYRQTMMQGLELLAYFRNRAPLDDSGMPKDRFSAEMPDATLATLKIQPSEPRDSAVYFCASGLDAGYRVGYTFGSGTRLTVV.

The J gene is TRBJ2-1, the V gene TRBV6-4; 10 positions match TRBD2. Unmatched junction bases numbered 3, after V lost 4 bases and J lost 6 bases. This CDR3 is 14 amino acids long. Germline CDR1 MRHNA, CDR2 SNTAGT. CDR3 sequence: CASSASGSVNEQFF. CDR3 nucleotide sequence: TGTGCCAGCAGTGCTAGCGGGAGCGTCAATGAGCAGTTCTTC.

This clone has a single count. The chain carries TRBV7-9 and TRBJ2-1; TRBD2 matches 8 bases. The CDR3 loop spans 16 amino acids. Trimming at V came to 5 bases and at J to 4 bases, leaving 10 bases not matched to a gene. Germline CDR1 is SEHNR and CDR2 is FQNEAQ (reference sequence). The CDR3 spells CASSPVQLAGYNEQFF. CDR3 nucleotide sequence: TGTGCCAGCAGCCCCGTTCAGCTAGCGGGTTACAATGAGCAGTTCTTC.

The CDR3 nucleotides read TGTGCCAGCAGCCAGGGGGATAGCTACACCGGGGAGCTGTTTTTT. Translation gives CASSQGDSYTGELFF. This rearrangement joins TRBV13 to TRBJ2-2, with 7 bases matching TRBD1. CDR1 and CDR2 from the germline V gene are PRHDT and FYEKMQ (reference sequence). The V and J ends lost 5 bases and 3 bases, in that order; junction bases with no gene match: 6. The CDR3 loop spans 15 amino acids.

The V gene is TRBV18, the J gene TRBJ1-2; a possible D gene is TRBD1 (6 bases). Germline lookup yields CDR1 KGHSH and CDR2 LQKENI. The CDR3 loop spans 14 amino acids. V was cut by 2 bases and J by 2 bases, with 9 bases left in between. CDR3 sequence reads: CASSPNRGNYGYTF. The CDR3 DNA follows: TGTGCCAGCTCACCAAATAGGGGGAACTATGGCTACACCTTC.

Written as DNA, the CDR3 is TGTGCCAGCAGTTTAGACAGGGAGTACTATGGCTACACCTTC. Protein product: CASSLDREYYGYTF. This chain joins TRBV28 and TRBJ1-2, with 7 bases matching TRBD1. The V gene's germline CDR1 is MDHEN and CDR2 SYDVKM. V gave up 2 bases and J gave up 3 bases; unmatched junction bases: 3. This CDR3 has 14 amino acids.

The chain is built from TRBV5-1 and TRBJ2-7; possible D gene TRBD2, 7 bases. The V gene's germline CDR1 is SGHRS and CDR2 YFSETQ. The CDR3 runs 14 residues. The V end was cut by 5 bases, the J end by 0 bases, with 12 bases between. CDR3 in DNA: TGCGCCAGCAGGGCGGGGGCCGCCTCCTACGAGCAGTACTTC. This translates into CASRAGAASYEQYF.

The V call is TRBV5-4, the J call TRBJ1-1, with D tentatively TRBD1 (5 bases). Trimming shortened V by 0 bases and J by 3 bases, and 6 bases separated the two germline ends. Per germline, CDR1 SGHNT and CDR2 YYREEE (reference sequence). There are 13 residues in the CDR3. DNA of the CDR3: TGTGCCAGCAGCTTGGCAGGGTACACTGAAGCTTTCTTT. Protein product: CASSLAGYTEAFF.

This chain's CDR3 is CASSLGATETHTEAFF. CDR3 nucleotide sequence: TGTGCCAGCAGCTTGGGGGCCACAGAAACGCACACTGAAGCTTTCTTT. This chain uses TRBV5-4 with TRBJ1-1; D is unclear. Germline assignment: CDR1 SGHNT and CDR2 YYREEE (reference sequence). The CDR3 consists of 16 residues. Trimming removed 0 bases at V and 3 bases at J, with 15 bases between.

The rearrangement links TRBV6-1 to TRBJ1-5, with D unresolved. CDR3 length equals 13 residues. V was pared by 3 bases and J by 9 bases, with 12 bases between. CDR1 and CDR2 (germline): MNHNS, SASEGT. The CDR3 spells CASSESGPGPQHF. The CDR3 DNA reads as TGTGCCAGCAGTGAGAGTGGCCCAGGGCCCCAGCATTTT.

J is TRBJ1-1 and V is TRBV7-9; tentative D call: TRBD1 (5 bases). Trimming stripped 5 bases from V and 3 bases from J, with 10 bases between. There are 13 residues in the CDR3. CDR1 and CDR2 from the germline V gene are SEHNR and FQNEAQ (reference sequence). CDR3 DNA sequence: TGTGCCAGCAGCCACGGGGGGGACACTGAAGCTTTCTTT. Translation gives CASSHGGDTEAFF. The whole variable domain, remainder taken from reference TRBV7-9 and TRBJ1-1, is DTGVSQNPRHKITKRGQNVTFRCDPISEHNRLYWYRQTLGQGPEFLTYFQNEAQLEKSRLLSDRFSAERPKGSFSTLEIQRTEQGDSAMYLCASSHGGDTEAFFGQGTRLTVV.